This TCR beta chain was found in a study of identical twins. Study findings and constraints: Beta out-of-frame sequences showed weaker excess sharing between twins. Cord blood's abundant beta clonotypes had fewer insertions, unlike memory repertoires.

TCRdb independently ran MiXCR on the 5' RACE reads; one entry per CDR3 protein. The data contain some 1,600,000 distinct CDR3 sequences, more than 30% of them singletons. About this clonotype itself: Its target is unknown.

The ends lost 5 bases at V and 11 bases at J; junction bases unmatched: 18. There are 17 residues in the CDR3. Germline lookup yields CDR1 SGHRS and CDR2 YFSETQ. Input material: cord blood. The V and J genes are TRBV5-1 and TRBJ2-5; 13 bases map to TRBD2. This receptor was identified in a newborn girl in good health. The CDR3 DNA follows: TGCGCCAGCAGTGAAGGTAGGACTAGCGGGAGTCTAAATGAGCAGTACTTC. Protein: CASSEGRTSGSLNEQYF.